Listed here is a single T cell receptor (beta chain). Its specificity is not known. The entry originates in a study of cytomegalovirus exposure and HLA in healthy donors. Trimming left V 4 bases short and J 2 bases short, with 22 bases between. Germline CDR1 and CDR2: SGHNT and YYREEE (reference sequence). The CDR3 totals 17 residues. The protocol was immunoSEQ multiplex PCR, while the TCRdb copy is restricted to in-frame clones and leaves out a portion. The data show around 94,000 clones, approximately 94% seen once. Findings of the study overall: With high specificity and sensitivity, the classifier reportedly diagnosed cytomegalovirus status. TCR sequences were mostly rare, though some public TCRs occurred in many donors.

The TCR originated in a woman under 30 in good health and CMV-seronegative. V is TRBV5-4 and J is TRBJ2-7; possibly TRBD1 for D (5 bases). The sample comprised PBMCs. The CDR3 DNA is TGTGCCAGCAGCCCCAAATCAGGGATCCCCTCGACCTACGAGCAGTACTTC. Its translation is CASSPKSGIPSTYEQYF.